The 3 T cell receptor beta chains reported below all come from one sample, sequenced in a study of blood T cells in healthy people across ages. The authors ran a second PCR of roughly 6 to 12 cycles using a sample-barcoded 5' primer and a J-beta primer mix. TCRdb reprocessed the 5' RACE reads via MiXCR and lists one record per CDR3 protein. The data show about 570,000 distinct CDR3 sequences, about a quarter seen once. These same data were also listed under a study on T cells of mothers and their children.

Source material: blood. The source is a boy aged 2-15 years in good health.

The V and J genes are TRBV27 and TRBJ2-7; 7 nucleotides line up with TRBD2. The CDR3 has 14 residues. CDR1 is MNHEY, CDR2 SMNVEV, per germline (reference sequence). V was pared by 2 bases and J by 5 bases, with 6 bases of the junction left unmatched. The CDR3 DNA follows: TGTGCCAGCAGTTTAGCGGGAGAGGGAAACGAGCAGTACTTC. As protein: CASSLAGEGNEQYF.

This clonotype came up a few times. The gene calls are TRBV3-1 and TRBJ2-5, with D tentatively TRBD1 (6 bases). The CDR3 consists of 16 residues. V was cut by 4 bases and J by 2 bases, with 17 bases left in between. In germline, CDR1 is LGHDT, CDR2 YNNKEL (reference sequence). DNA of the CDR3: TGTGCCAGCAGCCGATCTCCGCACGGACAGCAAGAGACCCAGTACTTC. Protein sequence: CASSRSPHGQQETQYF.

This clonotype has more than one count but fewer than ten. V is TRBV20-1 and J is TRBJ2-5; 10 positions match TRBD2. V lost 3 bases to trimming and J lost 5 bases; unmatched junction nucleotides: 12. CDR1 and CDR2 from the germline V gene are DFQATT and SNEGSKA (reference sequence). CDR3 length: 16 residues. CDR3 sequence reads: CSASPSGRGVGETQYF. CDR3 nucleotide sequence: TGCAGTGCTAGTCCTAGCGGGAGAGGCGTTGGGGAGACCCAGTACTTC.